These 14 T cell receptor beta chains originate from one sample sequenced in a study of blood T cell repertoires in COVID-19. Assay used: immunoSEQ multiplex PCR; TCRdb lists only in-frame clones, some missing. This sample carries around 250,000 clones, 80% to 90% of them seen once, and the ten largest clones take roughly 5.8%. Specimen: peripheral blood. These receptors all come from a man at least 80 years old with acute or convalescent COVID-19.

This clone was seen a few times. This chain connects TRBV5-1 to TRBJ1-1, with 7 bases lining up with TRBD1. From germline, CDR1 is SGHRS and CDR2 YFSETQ. Unmatched junction bases numbered 3, after V lost 3 bases and J lost 1 base. This CDR3 has 14 residues. DNA for the CDR3: TGCGCCAGCAGCTACAGGGGAGCGAACACTGAAGCTTTCTTT. It is translated as CASSYRGANTEAFF.

The gene calls are TRBV12-3 or TRBV12-4 and TRBJ1-2, with a weak D call TRBD1 (6 bases). CDR3 size: 13 residues. V dropped 4 bases and J dropped 4 bases, with 10 bases sitting between them. CDR3: CASSSGASYGYTF. CDR3 nucleotide sequence: TGTGCCAGCAGTTCAGGGGCTAGCTATGGCTACACCTTC.

A few counts support this clone. The rearrangement uses TRBV6-6 and TRBJ2-5; 8 bases fit TRBD2. The germline V gene has CDR1 MNHNY and CDR2 SVGAGI (reference sequence). The CDR3 consists of 14 residues. J lost 4 bases, V lost 2 bases, and 3 bases had no gene match. CDR3 protein: CASSYGLAGETQYF. CDR3 sequence (DNA): TGTGCCAGCAGTTACGGTCTAGCGGGAGAGACCCAGTACTTC.

The V gene is TRBV11-2, the J gene TRBJ2-2; TRBD1 matches at 7 bases. The CDR3 sequence is 17 residues long. V dropped 1 base and J dropped 7; count of bases not matched to a gene: 12. Germline V gives CDR1 SGHAT, CDR2 FQNNGV. The CDR3 sequence is CASSLVYRGRYGGELFF. CDR3 DNA: TGTGCCAGCAGCTTAGTCTACAGGGGCCGGTACGGCGGGGAGCTGTTTTTT.

The CDR3 nucleotides are TGCAGCGTACAAGCAGGGTTGGATACGCAGTATTTT. As protein: CSVQAGLDTQYF. V and J are TRBV29-1 and TRBJ2-3, with TRBD1 as a possible D gene (5 bases). V shed 6 bases and J shed 6 bases, with 13 bases lying between them. This CDR3 has 12 amino acids. Germline V gene data show CDR1 as SQVTM and CDR2 as ANQGSEA.

This clone was seen a few times. The CDR3 loop reads CASSIILAAPYEQYF. Here the CDR3 DNA reads TGTGCCAGTAGTATTATTCTAGCGGCACCCTACGAGCAGTACTTC. The V call is TRBV19, the J call TRBJ2-7; 7 positions match TRBD2. V was pared by 3 bases and J by 2 bases, with 7 bases of the junction left unmatched. Germline lookup yields CDR1 LNHDA and CDR2 SQIVND (reference sequence). The CDR3 has 15 residues.

This clone was recorded a few times. The CDR3 DNA reads as TGTGCCAGCATTCGGGGACAGGGGGCAATAGATACGCAGTATTTT. It codes for CASIRGQGAIDTQYF. This chain connects TRBV2 to TRBJ2-3; 12 positions match TRBD1. Germline trimming cut 7 bases from V and 5 bases from J; bases unmatched to any gene: 7. The germline gives CDR1 SNHLY, CDR2 FYNNEI. This CDR3 is built from 15 residues. The full variable domain, completed using reference TRBV2 and TRBJ2-3, is EPEVTQTPSHQVTQMGQEVILRCVPISNHLYFYWYRQILGQKVEFLVSFYNNEISEKSEIFDDQFSVERPDGSNFTLKIRSTKLEDSAMYFCASIRGQGAIDTQYFGPGTRLTVL.

This clone was seen just once. This chain uses TRBV5-1 with TRBJ2-1, with 9 bases aligning to TRBD2. V lost 3 bases, J lost 5 bases, and 9 bases stayed unmatched. CDR1 is SGHRS and CDR2 is YFSETQ in the germline V gene. CDR3 length: 16 amino acids. CDR3 amino acids: CASSWGAGGIHNEQFF. The CDR3, as DNA: TGCGCCAGCAGCTGGGGGGCGGGAGGGATCCACAATGAGCAGTTCTTC.

The V and J genes are TRBV28 and TRBJ2-1; TRBD2 is a possible D gene (7 bases). The CDR3 spans 11 residues. CDR1 MDHEN and CDR2 SYDVKM come from the germline V gene. Trimming cost V 6 bases and J 16 bases, with 16 bases left between them. The CDR3 DNA reads TGTGCCAGCAGCCGCGGGGGCGGGGGCTTCTTC. It translates to CASSRGGGGFF.

The CDR3 here is CASRQGISYEQYF. Here the CDR3 DNA reads TGTGCCAGCAGGCAGGGAATCTCCTACGAGCAGTACTTC. The chain combines TRBV12-3 or TRBV12-4 with TRBJ2-7; maybe TRBD1 (5 bases). V gave up 6 bases and J gave up 0 bases, with 9 bases separating them. CDR3 length equals 13 residues.

The chain links TRBV7-8 to TRBJ1-5; D unclear. The V gene's germline CDR1 is SGHVS and CDR2 FQNEAQ. Trimming cost V 3 bases and J 0 bases, with 15 bases left between them. The CDR3 totals 17 residues. CDR3 sequence (DNA): TGTGCCAGCAGCTTGCTCTCAGGATCTTATAGCAATCAGCCCCAGCATTTT. Translated: CASSLLSGSYSNQPQHF.

The CDR3 DNA is TGTGCCACCAGTTCCGCAGACCTTAGCGGGAGGGATGAGCAGTTCTTC. This codes for CATSSADLSGRDEQFF. The chain links TRBV24-1 to TRBJ2-1, with 11 bases lining up with TRBD2. Trimming cost V 6 bases and J 8 bases; bases outside gene matches: 11. The CDR3 is 16 residues long. Germline V gene lookup returns CDR1 KGHDR and CDR2 SFDVKD.

This clone occurred many times. The rearrangement links TRBV28 to TRBJ1-2; 8 nucleotides match TRBD1. CDR3 length: 15 amino acids. Germline V gene data show CDR1 as MDHEN and CDR2 as SYDVKM. V shed 6 bases, J shed 4 bases, and the junction held 10 bases outside the gene matches. The CDR3 loop reads CASSKYRGWGYGYTF. The DNA of the CDR3 is TGTGCCAGCAGCAAATACAGGGGGTGGGGCTATGGCTACACCTTC.

This clone is a singleton in its sample. The chain carries TRBV4-2 and TRBJ1-2, with TRBD1 matching over 7 bases. After removal of 0 bases from V and 5 bases from J, the junction contained 6 bases not matched to a gene. Germline assignment: CDR1 LGHNA and CDR2 YNFKEQ. The CDR3 is 15 amino acids. The CDR3 DNA is TGTGCCAGCAGCCAAGAAAGGTCAGGGGGATATGGCTACACCTTC. Amino acids: CASSQERSGGYGYTF.